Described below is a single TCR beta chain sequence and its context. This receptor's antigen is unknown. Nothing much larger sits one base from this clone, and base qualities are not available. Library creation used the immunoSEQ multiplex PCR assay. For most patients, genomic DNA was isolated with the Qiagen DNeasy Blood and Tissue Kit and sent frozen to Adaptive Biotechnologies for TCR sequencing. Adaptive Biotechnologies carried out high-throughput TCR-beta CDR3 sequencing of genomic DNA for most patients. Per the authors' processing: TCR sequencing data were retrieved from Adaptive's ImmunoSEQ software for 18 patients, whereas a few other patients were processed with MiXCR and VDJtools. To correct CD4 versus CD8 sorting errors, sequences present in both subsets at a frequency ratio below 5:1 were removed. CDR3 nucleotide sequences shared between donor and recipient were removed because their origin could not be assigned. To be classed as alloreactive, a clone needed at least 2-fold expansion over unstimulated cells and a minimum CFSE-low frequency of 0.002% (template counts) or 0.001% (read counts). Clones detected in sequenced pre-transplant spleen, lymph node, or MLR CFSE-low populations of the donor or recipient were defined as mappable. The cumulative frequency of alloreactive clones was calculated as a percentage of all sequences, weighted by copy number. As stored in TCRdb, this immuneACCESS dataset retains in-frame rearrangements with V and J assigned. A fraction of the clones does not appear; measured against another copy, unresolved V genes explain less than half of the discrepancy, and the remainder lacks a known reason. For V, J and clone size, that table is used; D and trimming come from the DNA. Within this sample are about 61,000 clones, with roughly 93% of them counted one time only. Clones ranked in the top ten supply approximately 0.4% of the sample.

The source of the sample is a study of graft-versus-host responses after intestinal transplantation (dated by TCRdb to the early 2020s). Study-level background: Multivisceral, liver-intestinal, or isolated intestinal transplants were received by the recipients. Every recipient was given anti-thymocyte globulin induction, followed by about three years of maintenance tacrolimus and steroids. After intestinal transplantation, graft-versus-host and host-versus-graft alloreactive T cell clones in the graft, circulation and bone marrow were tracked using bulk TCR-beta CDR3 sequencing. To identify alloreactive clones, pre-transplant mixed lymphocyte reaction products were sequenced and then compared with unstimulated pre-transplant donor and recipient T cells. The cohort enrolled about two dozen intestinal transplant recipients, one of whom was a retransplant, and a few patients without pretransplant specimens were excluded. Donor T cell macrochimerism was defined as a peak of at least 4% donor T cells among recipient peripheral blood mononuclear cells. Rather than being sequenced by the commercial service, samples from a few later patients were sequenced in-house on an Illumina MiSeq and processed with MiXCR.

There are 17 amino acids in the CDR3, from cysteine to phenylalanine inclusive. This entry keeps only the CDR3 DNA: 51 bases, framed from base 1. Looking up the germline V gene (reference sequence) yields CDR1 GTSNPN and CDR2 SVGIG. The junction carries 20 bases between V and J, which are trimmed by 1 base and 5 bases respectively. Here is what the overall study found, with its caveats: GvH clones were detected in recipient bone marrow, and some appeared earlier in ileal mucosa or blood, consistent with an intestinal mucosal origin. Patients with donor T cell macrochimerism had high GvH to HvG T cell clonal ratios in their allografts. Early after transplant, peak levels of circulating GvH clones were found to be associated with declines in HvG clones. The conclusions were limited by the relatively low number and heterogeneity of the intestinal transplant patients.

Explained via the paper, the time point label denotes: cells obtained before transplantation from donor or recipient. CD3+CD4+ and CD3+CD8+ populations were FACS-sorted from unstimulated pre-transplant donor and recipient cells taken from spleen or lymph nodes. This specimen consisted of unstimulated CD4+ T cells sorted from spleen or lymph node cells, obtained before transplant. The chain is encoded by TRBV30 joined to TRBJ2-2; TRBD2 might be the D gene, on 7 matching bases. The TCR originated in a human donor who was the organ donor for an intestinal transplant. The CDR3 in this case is CAWSAGPCEGGTGELFF. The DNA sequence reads TGTGCCTGGAGTGCCGGGCCCTGCGAGGGGGGGACCGGGGAGCTGTTTTTT.